One and the same sample provided the 32 T cell receptor beta chains below, sequenced in a study of OX40 agonist ivuxolimab in advanced cancers. Method: immunoSEQ multiplex PCR; TCRdb's copy keeps in-frame clones and lacks some. Among tens of thousands of clones listed, 80% were seen once. The specimen comprised CD4+ or CD8+ T cells sorted from blood, sampled in a trial of the OX40 agonist ivuxolimab. The receptors come from an adult with an advanced solid tumor such as melanoma, head and neck, liver or kidney cancer.

The V call is TRBV5-4, the J call TRBJ2-7, with D unclear. V lost 0 bases and J lost 0, with 10 bases in between. Per the germline V gene, CDR1 is SGHNT and CDR2 is YYREEE (reference sequence). The length of the CDR3 is 15 residues. CDR3 nucleotide sequence: TGTGCCAGCAGCTTGGATCAGTCGAGCTCCTACGAGCAGTACTTC. Amino acids: CASSLDQSSSYEQYF.

The chain has TRBV25-1 and TRBJ1-2, with D possibly being TRBD1 (6 bases). The CDR3 sequence is 18 residues long. V was shortened by 1 base and J by 2 bases, with 20 bases between the two germline ends. Germline V gene sequence: CDR1 MGHDK, CDR2 SYGVNS. The CDR3 region is CASSESVGQGRENYGYTF. The CDR3 nucleotides are TGTGCCAGCAGTGAATCAGTTGGGCAGGGGAGAGAAAACTATGGCTACACCTTC.

V usage is TRBV6-5 and J usage is TRBJ2-3, with no clear D. V lost 0 bases and J 1 base, leaving 11 bases between the germline ends. This CDR3 spans 16 amino acids. Germline-derived CDR1 and CDR2 are MNHEY and SVGAGI. The CDR3 DNA is TGTGCCAGCAGTTACTCGACTCCCCCTGGCACAGATACGCAGTATTTT. Protein: CASSYSTPPGTDTQYF.

The chain joins TRBV6-1 to TRBJ2-3; D may be TRBD2 (5 bases). The length of the CDR3 is 13 residues. Trimming pared 8 bases from V and 6 bases from J, leaving 15 bases between. Germline V gene lookup returns CDR1 MNHNS and CDR2 SASEGT. The CDR3, as DNA: TGTGCCAGCCTTAAAACTAGTTCGGATACGCAGTATTTT. This sequence encodes CASLKTSSDTQYF.

This chain connects TRBV7-3 to TRBJ1-1; the D is unclear. This CDR3 comprises 13 residues. V lost 5 bases to trimming and J lost 4 bases, with 11 bases between them. CDR1 and CDR2 from the germline V gene are SGHTA and FQGTGA. This CDR3 is CASSPYLGTEAFF. The CDR3 DNA reads as TGTGCCAGCAGCCCTTACCTGGGCACTGAAGCTTTCTTT.

This clone was found once. The chain recombines TRBV5-1 with TRBJ1-1; TRBD1 matches at 9 bases. The germline CDR1 and CDR2 sequences are SGHRS and YFSETQ. Losses at the gene ends were 4 bases for V and 1 base for J; bases not matched to a gene: 5. The CDR3 runs 15 residues. The chain's CDR3 is CASSLGTGRNTEAFF. The CDR3 DNA follows: TGCGCCAGCAGCCTCGGGACAGGGCGGAACACTGAAGCTTTCTTT. Supplemented by reference TRBV5-1 and TRBJ1-1, the full variable domain reads KAGVTQTPRYLIKTRGQQVTLSCSPISGHRSVSWYQQTPGQGLQFLFEYFSETQRNKGNFPGRFSGRQFSNSRSEMNVSTLELGDSALYLCASSLGTGRNTEAFFGQGTRLTVV.

The V and J genes are TRBV7-2 and TRBJ2-7, with 9 bases identical to TRBD1. This CDR3 comprises 15 residues. Germline CDR1 is SGHTA and CDR2 is FQGNSA. Unmatched junction bases numbered 5, after V lost 5 bases and J lost 0 bases. DNA for the CDR3: TGTGCCAGCAGCCCCCGGACAGGGGCCTCCTACGAGCAGTACTTC. It codes for CASSPRTGASYEQYF.

This clone was observed a single time. The chain uses TRBV7-8 and TRBJ1-2; D is ambiguous. The V gene's germline CDR1 is SGHVS and CDR2 FQNEAQ. V lost 0 bases and J lost 5, with 16 bases in between. The CDR3 loop spans 16 amino acids. The CDR3 region has the DNA TGTGCCAGCAGCTTAGCGCTTAGGTCAGCTCTTTATGGCTACACCTTC. It translates to CASSLALRSALYGYTF.

V gene TRBV2 combines with J gene TRBJ2-1; D not resolved. Germline V CDR1 and CDR2: SNHLY, FYNNEI. CDR3 length: 12 residues. Trimming stripped 5 bases from V and 5 bases from J, with 7 bases between. As DNA, the CDR3 is TGTGCCAGCAGTCGCAGTAACAATGAGCAGTTCTTC. As protein: CASSRSNNEQFF.

V gene TRBV5-1 combines with J gene TRBJ2-7, with unresolved D. Per the germline V gene, CDR1 is SGHRS and CDR2 is YFSETQ. This CDR3 is 14 amino acids long. V shed 7 bases and J shed 2 bases, with 16 bases lying between them. The CDR3 DNA sequence: TGCGCCAGCTCAAGGGATCCAGGACCCTACGAGCAGTACTTC. Translating it yields CASSRDPGPYEQYF.

This clone appeared a few times. The chain carries TRBV2 and TRBJ2-2, with a weak D call TRBD1 (5 bases). In germline, CDR1 is SNHLY, CDR2 FYNNEI. Trimming stripped 6 bases from V and 0 bases from J, with 11 bases between. CDR3 length equals 15 residues. The chain's CDR3 is CASRKGRANTGELFF. The CDR3 DNA follows: TGTGCCAGCAGGAAAGGCAGGGCGAACACCGGGGAGCTGTTTTTT. Together with reference TRBV2 and TRBJ2-2, the CDR3 gives the full variable domain: EPEVTQTPSHQVTQMGQEVILRCVPISNHLYFYWYRQILGQKVEFLVSFYNNEISEKSEIFDDQFSVERPDGSNFTLKIRSTKLEDSAMYFCASRKGRANTGELFFGEGSRLTVL.

This chain uses TRBV5-5 with TRBJ2-6; D is perhaps TRBD1 (5 bases). Germline V gene data show CDR1 as SGHKS and CDR2 as YYEKEE (reference sequence). There are 19 residues in the CDR3. The germline V and J ends were trimmed by 3 bases and 0 bases, with 19 bases remaining between them. The CDR3 DNA reads TGTGCCAGCAGCTACCTCGTTGAGGCAGGGCCCTCTGGGGCCAACGTCCTGACTTTC. Translation gives CASSYLVEAGPSGANVLTF.

CDR3: CASSPPREDTQYF. In DNA form, the CDR3 reads TGTGCCAGCAGCCCCCCGCGGGAAGATACGCAGTATTTT. The rearrangement uses TRBV7-2 and TRBJ2-3; a weak D match, TRBD2 (6 bases). Between the trimmed V and J ends, which lost 5 bases and 5 bases, there was a span of 11 bases. CDR1 and CDR2 (germline): SGHTA, FQGNSA. This CDR3 is built from 13 residues.

This clone was observed a single time. V is TRBV10-3 and J is TRBJ2-5, with TRBD2 matching 9 bases. This CDR3 region has 16 residues. Looked up from germline, CDR1 is ENHRY and CDR2 is SYGVKD. V lost 4 bases to trimming and J lost 2 bases; unmatched junction nucleotides: 8. Here the CDR3 DNA reads TGTGCCATCAGTGCGGTTGGCGGGGGGGGTCAAGAGACCCAGTACTTC. This sequence encodes CAISAVGGGGQETQYF.

J is TRBJ2-5 and V is TRBV5-6; 13 nucleotides align to TRBD2. CDR3 size: 15 residues. Germline values: CDR1 SGHDT, CDR2 YYEEEE. The V segment lost 4 bases and the J segment 5 bases; nucleotides outside the gene matches: 5. CDR3 DNA: TGTGCCAGCAGCCCCCCGGGACTAGCGGGGGAGACCCAGTACTTC. Translated: CASSPPGLAGETQYF.

The rearrangement uses TRBV6-5 and TRBJ2-3; D gene ambiguous. The CDR3 runs to 14 residues. Germline lookup yields CDR1 MNHEY and CDR2 SVGAGI. V was shortened by 1 base and J by 1 base, with 6 bases between the two germline ends. In DNA, the CDR3 is TGTGCCAGCAGTTACTTTCAGGGCACAGATACGCAGTATTTT. It is translated as CASSYFQGTDTQYF.

This sequence joins TRBV7-2 and TRBJ1-2; D gene unclear. The CDR3 totals 14 residues. Per the germline V gene, CDR1 is SGHTA and CDR2 is FQGNSA. V was shortened by 1 base and J by 4 bases, with 10 bases between the two germline ends. For the CDR3, the DNA is TGTGCCAGCAGCTTAGAAAGGGTTAGCTATGGCTACACCTTC. Protein: CASSLERVSYGYTF.

This chain links TRBV6-5 with TRBJ2-7; D call uncertain. The CDR3 consists of 11 residues. The germline V gene has CDR1 MNHEY and CDR2 SVGAGI. V was cut by 5 bases and J by 5 bases, with 7 bases left in between. The CDR3 here is CASSALDEQYF. CDR3 nucleotides: TGTGCCAGCAGTGCCTTGGACGAGCAGTACTTC.

This clone was counted once. V gene TRBV7-2 combines with J gene TRBJ1-2; D ambiguous. V was cut by 1 base and J by 0 bases, with 6 bases left in between. The CDR3 covers 14 residues. Germline loops: CDR1 SGHTA, CDR2 FQGNSA. The CDR3 loop is CASSLGPTNYGYTF. CDR3 DNA: TGTGCCAGCAGCTTAGGGCCAACTAACTATGGCTACACCTTC.

This chain links TRBV6-5 with TRBJ1-2; 8 bases fit TRBD1. V lost 7 bases and J lost 3; bases outside the gene matches: 10. CDR1 is MNHEY, CDR2 SVGAGI, per germline. The CDR3 has 15 amino acids. The CDR3 sequence: CASKRQGTMDYGYTF. In nucleotides, the CDR3 is TGTGCCAGCAAAAGACAGGGGACTATGGACTATGGCTACACCTTC.

The chain recombines TRBV19 with TRBJ1-1, with TRBD1 as a possible D gene (5 bases). The CDR3 sequence is 13 residues long. Trimming cost V 9 bases and J 3 bases, with 14 bases left between them. Per the germline V gene, CDR1 is LNHDA and CDR2 is SQIVND (reference sequence). This chain's CDR3 is CARYSKTDTEAFF. The DNA for the CDR3 is TGTGCCAGATACTCCAAGACAGACACTGAAGCTTTCTTT.

This clone counts as medium-sized. The chain has TRBV7-2 and TRBJ2-5; 8 bases map to TRBD1. The CDR3 has 15 residues. The ends lost 5 bases at V and 4 bases at J; junction bases unmatched: 9. Germline V gives CDR1 SGHTA, CDR2 FQGNSA. The CDR3 DNA sequence: TGTGCCAGCAGCCCACGACAGGGGAGAGCAGAGACCCAGTACTTC. Translating gives CASSPRQGRAETQYF.

V gene TRBV2 combines with J gene TRBJ1-2; the D is unclear. Germline-derived CDR1 and CDR2 are SNHLY and FYNNEI. The CDR3 totals 14 residues. V was trimmed by 4 bases and J by 4 bases, leaving 13 bases between them. CDR3 sequence (DNA): TGTGCCAGCAGTGTAGGGCGGCTCGCCTATGGCTACACCTTC. Amino acid sequence: CASSVGRLAYGYTF.

The V gene is TRBV5-1, the J gene TRBJ1-3; 8 bases align to TRBD1. The CDR3 runs 15 residues. V shed 4 bases and J 4 bases; nucleotides not matched to a gene: 7. Germline CDR1 reads SGHRS; CDR2 reads YFSETQ. The DNA for the CDR3 is TGCGCCAGCAGCCCCCGGACAGGGTCCGGAAACACCATATATTTT. This sequence encodes CASSPRTGSGNTIYF.

This clone was seen a single time. The rearrangement uses TRBV6-6 and TRBJ1-5; TRBD1 is a possible D gene (6 bases). This CDR3 is 13 amino acids long. The ends were cut back, 6 bases at V and 4 bases at J, with 10 bases in the middle. CDR1 is MNHNY and CDR2 is SVGAGI in the germline V gene (reference sequence). The CDR3 coding sequence is TGTGCCAGCAGCGGACAGCAAAATCAGCCCCAGCATTTT. Translated, it gives CASSGQQNQPQHF.

In its sample, this clone was seen once. V gene TRBV5-4 combines with J gene TRBJ2-6, with 7 positions matching TRBD2. This CDR3 comprises 17 residues. Germline V lookup: CDR1 SGHNT, CDR2 YYREEE (reference sequence). Unmatched junction bases numbered 9, after V lost 4 bases and J lost 2 bases. The CDR3 reads CASSKRGVRAGANVLTF. CDR3 DNA sequence: TGTGCCAGCAGCAAACGGGGGGTACGGGCTGGGGCCAACGTCCTGACTTTC.

CDR3 DNA: TGCGCCATCCCTAACAGGGACTACGAGCAGTACTTC. It yields the protein CAIPNRDYEQYF. This chain links TRBV5-1 with TRBJ2-7, with D possibly matching TRBD1 (6 bases). CDR1 SGHRS and CDR2 YFSETQ come from the germline V gene. The germline V and J ends were trimmed by 9 bases and 3 bases, with 13 bases remaining between them. CDR3 size: 12 residues.

This chain connects TRBV7-2 to TRBJ2-3; the match to TRBD2 covers 12 bases. Germline values: CDR1 SGHTA, CDR2 FQGNSA. This CDR3 region has 17 residues. V lost 3 bases to trimming and J lost 0 bases; unmatched junction nucleotides: 4. CDR3 protein: CASSFLLAGGSTDTQYF. In DNA, the CDR3 is TGTGCCAGCAGCTTCCTACTAGCGGGGGGCAGCACAGATACGCAGTATTTT.

This chain joins TRBV2 and TRBJ2-5; a weak D match, TRBD1 (5 bases). The last part of the DNA fits TRBJ2-7 better; the J call may be wrong. Germline V gene sequence: CDR1 SNHLY, CDR2 FYNNEI. This CDR3 contains 12 residues. CDR3: CASRPDSYEQYF. The CDR3 DNA reads TGTGCCAGCAGACCCGACAGCTACGAGCAGTACTTC.

This clone occurred once. One end of the junction does not line up with germline, which may come from a read error. The J gene is TRBJ2-3, the V gene TRBV7-7; D call uncertain. The germline CDR1 and CDR2 sequences are SSHAT and FNYEAQ (reference sequence). The CDR3 length is 13 residues. The CDR3 DNA reads as TGTGCTAGCAGCTCACGAATCACAGATACGCAGTATTTT. Translating it yields CASSSRITDTQYF.

The chain couples TRBV6-1 to TRBJ1-1, with 10 bases fitting TRBD1. The germline V gene has CDR1 MNHNS and CDR2 SASEGT. The CDR3 runs to 14 residues. Trimming took 6 bases from V and 4 from J; bases not matched to a gene: 5. The CDR3 loop is CASRTGGGGTEAFF. In DNA form, the CDR3 reads TGTGCCAGCAGGACAGGGGGCGGGGGCACTGAAGCTTTCTTT.

Only a few counts were recorded for this clone. The CDR3 sequence: CASSLGPSGGSPLHF. For the CDR3, the DNA is TGTGCCAGCTCACTCGGACCCAGCGGGGGTTCACCCCTCCACTTT. J is TRBJ1-6 and V is TRBV18; D is perhaps TRBD1 (5 bases). Trimming took 4 bases from V and 9 from J, leaving 16 bases between them. CDR3 length equals 15 residues. Germline CDR1 is KGHSH and CDR2 is LQKENI.